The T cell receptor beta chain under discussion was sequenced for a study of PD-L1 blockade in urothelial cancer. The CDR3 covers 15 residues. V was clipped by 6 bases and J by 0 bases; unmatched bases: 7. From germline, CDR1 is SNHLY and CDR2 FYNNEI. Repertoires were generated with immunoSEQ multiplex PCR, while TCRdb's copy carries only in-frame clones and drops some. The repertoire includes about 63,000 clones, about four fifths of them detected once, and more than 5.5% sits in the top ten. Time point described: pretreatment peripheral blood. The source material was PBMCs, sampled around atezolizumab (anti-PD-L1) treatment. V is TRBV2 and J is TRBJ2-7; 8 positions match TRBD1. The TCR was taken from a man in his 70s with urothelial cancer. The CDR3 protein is CASRRDRQSSYEQYF. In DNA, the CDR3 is TGTGCCAGCAGGCGGGACAGGCAAAGCTCCTACGAGCAGTACTTC.